The T cell receptor beta chain described here comes from a study of response to subunit inactivated influenza vaccine. Germline CDR1 and CDR2: SGHAT and FQNNGV. The CDR3 contains 17 residues. V dropped 8 bases and J dropped 1; count of bases not matched to a gene: 11. This clonotype was picked up a small number of times. As yet, its antigen is unknown. Each CDR3 protein is one row after TCRdb ran MiXCR on the RT-PCR reads. The table has approximately 300,000 distinct CDR3 sequences, 22% seen once. Whole-study findings and limits: With each seasonal influenza vaccination, the authors suggested, few new T cells are recruited.

The chain is built from TRBV11-2 and TRBJ2-1; TRBD2 agrees at 10 bases. The TCR sequence derives from a man aged 45 to 70 who received an inactivated influenza vaccine. The sequences come from PBMCs from blood, collected 21 months after vaccination. The chain's CDR3 is CASSSGGAWRSYNEQFF. As DNA, the CDR3 is TGTGCCAGCTCTAGCGGGGGCGCCTGGAGGTCCTACAATGAGCAGTTCTTC.